This T cell receptor (beta chain) was sequenced during a study of identical twins. V was pared by 4 bases and J by 3 bases, with 13 bases between. This CDR3 has 15 amino acids. CDR1 is SGHRS, CDR2 YFSETQ, per germline. Addition of a universal primer site occurred through template switching, and cDNA carried unique molecular identifiers. TCRdb processed the 5' RACE reads anew with MiXCR; each CDR3 protein has one entry. Seen here are around 680,000 distinct CDR3 sequences, 8.5% to 9.5% observed once, and the top ten hold approximately 0.96%. At least ten counts were recorded for this clonotype. What it binds is not known. Study outcomes and limitations: The study found that models underestimated out-of-frame TCR alpha sharing in monozygotic twins. Analyses based on zero insertions could be partly confounded by invariant MAIT and iNKT cells.

Separately, the same data were catalogued under a study of yellow fever vaccine responses in identical twins. From that second work: Twins' T cell vaccine responses reportedly looked partly convergent, partly personalized.

Sequences were obtained from PBMCs. This chain uses TRBV5-1 with TRBJ2-2; weak D call: TRBD2 (6 bases). The origin of this receptor is a woman aged 18-30 years in good health. The CDR3 DNA is TGCGCCAGCAGCCGAGCGGGTACGGACACCGGGGAGCTGTTTTTT. Translated, it gives CASSRAGTDTGELFF. Full variable domain (missing parts from reference TRBV5-1 and TRBJ2-2): KAGVTQTPRYLIKTRGQQVTLSCSPISGHRSVSWYQQTPGQGLQFLFEYFSETQRNKGNFPGRFSGRQFSNSRSEMNVSTLELGDSALYLCASSRAGTDTGELFFGEGSRLTVL.